These 11 T cell receptor beta chains share one sample of origin, sequenced in a study of T cells in Graves' hyperthyroidism and ophthalmopathy. RNA transcripts were the template for amplifying TCR beta CDR3 regions. First-round RT-PCR targeting the TCR CDR3 was performed with the HTBI primer set. TCRdb reprocessed the multiplex PCR reads with MiXCR, giving one entry per CDR3 protein. Among 600,000 to 700,000 distinct CDR3 sequences listed, about 14% were seen once. Sequences were obtained from blood. The receptors come from a woman aged 40 to 50 with Graves' ophthalmopathy.

This clonotype occurred many times. The chain is built from TRBV5-1 and TRBJ2-7, with 9 bases identical to TRBD1. This CDR3 contains 14 residues. J lost 6 bases, V lost 0 bases, and 4 bases had no gene match. CDR1 is SGHRS and CDR2 is YFSETQ in the germline V gene. The CDR3 reads CASSLVGQGSEQYF. The CDR3 coding sequence is TGCGCCAGCAGCTTGGTAGGACAGGGGTCCGAGCAGTACTTC.

This clonotype has ten or more counts. The rearrangement links TRBV7-2 to TRBJ2-5; D not resolved. The V end lost 0 bases, the J end lost 4 bases, and 12 bases lay between the germline ends. The CDR3 extends over 15 amino acids. Germline CDR1 SGHTA, CDR2 FQGNSA. The DNA for the CDR3 is TGTGCCAGCAGCTTAGCCTATGCTCCCTCAGAGACCCAGTACTTC. Translating gives CASSLAYAPSETQYF.

This clonotype was recorded many times. The V gene is TRBV7-9, the J gene TRBJ2-5; no definite D call. Between the trimmed V and J ends, which lost 5 bases and 4 bases, there was a span of 11 bases. Germline V gene lookup returns CDR1 SEHNR and CDR2 FQNEAQ (reference sequence). The CDR3 length is 13 residues. The CDR3 reads CASSLDNGETQYF. The CDR3, as DNA: TGTGCCAGCAGCCTTGACAATGGAGAGACCCAGTACTTC.

This clonotype was seen many times. J is TRBJ2-2 and V is TRBV12-3 or TRBV12-4; a possible D gene is TRBD1 (5 bases). Trimming stripped 7 bases from V and 4 bases from J, with 13 bases between. The CDR3 length is 14 residues. CDR3 in DNA: TGTGCCAGCACGCTCGGCAGGGCCACCGGGGAGCTGTTTTTT. Translated: CASTLGRATGELFF.

A note on this clonotype: This may stem from a read error, because a much larger clone lies one nucleotide away. The V call is TRBV4-2, the J call TRBJ1-1; TRBD1 is a possible D gene (6 bases). Germline-derived CDR1 and CDR2 are LGHNA and YNFKEQ. This CDR3 comprises 14 residues. CDR3 protein: CAGSQGTGFTEAFF. CDR3 DNA: TGTGCCGGCAGCCAGGGAACAGGGTTCACTGAAGCTTTCTTT.

This clonotype has only a few counts. V gene TRBV28 combines with J gene TRBJ2-3; D perhaps matches TRBD2 (5 bases). Looked up from germline, CDR1 is MDHEN and CDR2 is SYDVKM. With 6 bases removed from V and 0 bases from J, the gap between germline ends came to 7 bases. This CDR3 is 13 amino acids long. The chain's CDR3 is CASSGESTDTQYF. The DNA of the CDR3 is TGTGCCAGCAGCGGGGAAAGCACAGATACGCAGTATTTT.

This clonotype was recorded many times. The chain links TRBV6-5 to TRBJ1-5, with 9 bases identical to TRBD1. The CDR3 contains 15 residues. Germline V gene data show CDR1 as MNHEY and CDR2 as SVGAGI. The trim removed 2 bases at V and 6 bases at J, leaving 5 bases unmatched. The CDR3 spells CASSYLRDRAQPQHF. The CDR3 DNA sequence: TGTGCCAGCAGTTACCTTCGGGACAGGGCTCAGCCCCAGCATTTT.

This clonotype occurred many times. The CDR3 DNA reads TGCGCCAGCAGCCAAGGCCAGCGTTATGGCTACACCTTC. It translates to CASSQGQRYGYTF. This chain uses TRBV4-1 with TRBJ1-2, with D hard to call. The V gene's germline CDR1 is MGHRA and CDR2 YSYEKL. The CDR3 runs 13 residues. V lost 1 base, J lost 5 bases, and 8 bases lay in between.

This clonotype was counted only a few times. This sequence joins TRBV5-1 and TRBJ2-5; TRBD2 matches 13 bases. Germline CDR1 reads SGHRS; CDR2 reads YFSETQ. The CDR3 covers 17 residues. V was clipped by 4 bases and J by 3 bases; unmatched bases: 9. The CDR3 region has the DNA TGCGCCAGCAGCCCCGGGGTGGGGACTAGCGGGGAAGAGACCCAGTACTTC. As protein: CASSPGVGTSGEETQYF.

This clonotype was detected many times. The chain carries TRBV15 and TRBJ2-7; 13 nucleotides align to TRBD2. Germline values: CDR1 LNHNV, CDR2 YYDKDF (reference sequence). CDR3 length: 19 residues. J lost 2 bases, V lost 11 bases, and 21 bases had no gene match. This CDR3 reads CAPIPTGNGTSGITYEQYF. In DNA form, the CDR3 reads TGTGCCCCGATCCCAACAGGAAACGGGACTAGCGGGATCACCTACGAGCAGTACTTC.

This clonotype was counted a few times. One end of the junction varies from germline; a read error may be responsible. V usage is TRBV5-1 and J usage is TRBJ1-2; no clear D. The CDR3 runs to 15 residues. CDR1 and CDR2 (germline): SGHRS, YFSETQ. The CDR3 bases are TGCGTCAGCAGCTTGGAGCCGGGCCCTAGATCTGGCTACACCTTC. Residues: CVSSLEPGPRSGYTF.